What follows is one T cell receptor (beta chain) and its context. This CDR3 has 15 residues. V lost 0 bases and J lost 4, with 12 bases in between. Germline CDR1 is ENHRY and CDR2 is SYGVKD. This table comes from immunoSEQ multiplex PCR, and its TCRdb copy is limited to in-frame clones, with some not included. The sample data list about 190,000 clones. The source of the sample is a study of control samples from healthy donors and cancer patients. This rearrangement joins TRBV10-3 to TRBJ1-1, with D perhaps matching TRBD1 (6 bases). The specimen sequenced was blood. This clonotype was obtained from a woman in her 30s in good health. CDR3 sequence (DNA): TGTGCCATCAGTGAGTCTGCAGGGGCGTTCACTGAAGCTTTCTTT. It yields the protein CAISESAGAFTEAFF.